This section outlines one TCR beta chain sequence together with its context. One Seattle source followed patients from active infection through their disease course. Data came from immunoSEQ multiplex PCR; TCRdb stores just in-frame clones and leaves some out. The table records some 76,000 clones, approximately 84% of them present only once. V lost 4 bases to trimming and J lost 8 bases, with 17 bases between them. Germline V gene lookup returns CDR1 MNHEY and CDR2 SMNVEV (reference sequence). The CDR3 runs to 14 residues. The data belong to a study of blood T cell repertoires in COVID-19. Across the whole study: T cells, B-cell-depleted T cells, or PBMCs provided the cDNA or gDNA that served as material.

The genes are TRBV27 and TRBJ1-1; no clear D gene. The sequence came from a man in his fifties or sixties with COVID-19, enrolled during active disease. Sequenced material: peripheral blood. This CDR3 is CASSWEVDGPEAFF. The CDR3 nucleotides are TGTGCCAGCAGTTGGGAGGTGGATGGCCCCGAAGCTTTCTTT.